This is a list of T cell receptor beta chains from one sample in a study of cytomegalovirus exposure and HLA in healthy donors. TCRdb's copy holds only in-frame clones and misses some; the assay was immunoSEQ multiplex PCR. The sample records over 65,000 clones, roughly four fifths being singletons. Specimen: PBMCs. The receptors here all came from a woman in her twenties or thirties in good health and CMV-seropositive. Each CDR3 is given with its conserved first and last residue. A D gene is named only where the DNA matches it firmly. Size is omitted from some rows. Given values are once, few, many or a class for expanded clones.

clone_size j_call v_call d_call cdr3_nt cdr3_aa
NA TRBJ2-3 TRBV2 NA TGTGCCAGCAGACCCGGACTTATAACAGATACGCAGTATTTT CASRPGLITDTQYF
NA TRBJ2-1 TRBV5-6 TRBD2 TGTGCCAGCAGCTCTCCGGGACTAGCGGGAGTTGAGCAGTTCTTC CASSSPGLAGVEQFF
NA TRBJ2-3 TRBV5-1 TRBD2 TGCGCCAGCAGCTTGGCCTTAGCGGGAGGGCCTGCAGATACGCAGTATTTT CASSLALAGGPADTQYF
NA TRBJ2-1 TRBV6-1 NA TGTGCCAGCAGTGTGGGCCCGCCGGGATACAATGAGCAGTTCTTC CASSVGPPGYNEQFF
few TRBJ1-6 TRBV28 TRBD1 TGTGCCAGCAGCGCACAGGGGGCCGGGGGTTCACCCCTCCACTTT CASSAQGAGGSPLHF
NA TRBJ1-1 TRBV9 TRBD1 TGTGCCAGCAGCATGACAGGGGGGCACCCGAACACTGAAGCTTTCTTT CASSMTGGHPNTEAFF
NA TRBJ2-5 TRBV29-1 TRBD2 TGCAGCGTCGGGAGCGGGAGGGGGGAGACCCAGTACTTC CSVGSGRGETQYF
few TRBJ2-1 TRBV9 TRBD1 TGTGCCAGCAGCGTAGCAACCCGGTGGGACAGCTCCTACAATGAGCAGTTCTTC CASSVATRWDSSYNEQFF
NA TRBJ2-3 TRBV15 NA TGTGCCACCAGCAGCACCGGGGGCACAGATACGCAGTATTTT CATSSTGGTDTQYF
NA TRBJ1-5 TRBV19 TRBD1 TGTGCCAGTAGCTCCTCGGGACAGGGCTCCTCGGCCCAGCATTTT CASSSSGQGSSAQHF
few TRBJ2-5 TRBV10-3 NA TGTGCCATCAGTGAGGATCCCAGGGTTCTGCCCCGTCCCCAGTACTTC CAISEDPRVLPRPQYF
NA TRBJ2-1 TRBV7-9 NA TGTGCCAGCAGCCCTAAGGGCGACAGGCCGGGCGGCAATGAGCAGTTCTTC CASSPKGDRPGGNEQFF
NA TRBJ2-1 TRBV9 TRBD2 TGTGCCAGCAGCGTCCGGGACTACCTCTACAATGAGCAGTTCTTC CASSVRDYLYNEQFF
NA TRBJ2-7 TRBV6-6 NA TGTGCCAGCAGTCAACGACAGTACGAGCAGTACTTC CASSQRQYEQYF
NA TRBJ2-3 TRBV12-1 NA TGTGCCAGCAGCTCCCAAGTCCCGGGACTAGTTCGGAACCTAGAACCGCCCTGGGCAGATACGCAGTATTTT CASSSQVPGLVRNLEPPWADTQYF
NA TRBJ2-1 TRBV7-2 NA TGTGCCAGCAGCTTAGTTGGCGGAGGGGAGCAGTTCTTC CASSLVGGGEQFF
NA TRBJ2-5 TRBV5-4 TRBD2 TGTGCCAGCAGTCCATCCCTAGCGGGGTACCAAGAGACCCAGTACTTC CASSPSLAGYQETQYF
NA TRBJ2-7 TRBV5-8 NA TGTGCCAGCAGCTTGACTGAGGCGGACTCCTACGAGCAGTACTTC CASSLTEADSYEQYF